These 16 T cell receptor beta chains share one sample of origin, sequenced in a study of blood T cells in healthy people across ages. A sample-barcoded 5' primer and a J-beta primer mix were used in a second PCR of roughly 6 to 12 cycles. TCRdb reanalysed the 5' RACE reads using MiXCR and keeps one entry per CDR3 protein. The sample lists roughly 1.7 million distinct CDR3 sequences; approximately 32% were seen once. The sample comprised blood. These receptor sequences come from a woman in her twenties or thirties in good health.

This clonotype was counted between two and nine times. The DNA of the CDR3 is TGTGCCAGCACCAGGACTAGCGCTTCAGATACGCAGTATTTT. Translation: CASTRTSASDTQYF. V usage is TRBV28 and J usage is TRBJ2-3, with 9 bases matching TRBD2. Germline CDR1 is MDHEN and CDR2 is SYDVKM. The CDR3 covers 14 residues. V lost 7 bases, J lost 4 bases, and 6 bases stayed unmatched.

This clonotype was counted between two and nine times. CDR3 protein: CASSRHLSQPNYGYTF. In DNA form, the CDR3 reads TGTGCCAGCAGCCGACACTTATCTCAACCTAACTATGGCTACACCTTC. This chain connects TRBV5-8 to TRBJ1-2; D unresolved. The CDR3 is made up of 16 amino acids. Trimming stripped 4 bases from V and 0 bases from J, with 16 bases between. The germline CDR1 and CDR2 sequences are SGHTS and YDEGEE.

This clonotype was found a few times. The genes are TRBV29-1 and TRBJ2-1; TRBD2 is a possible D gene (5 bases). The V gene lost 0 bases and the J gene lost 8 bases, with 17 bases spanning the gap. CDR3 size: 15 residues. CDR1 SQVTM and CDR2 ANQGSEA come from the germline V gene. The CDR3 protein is CSVEDLSLRGYEQFF. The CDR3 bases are TGCAGCGTTGAAGATTTAAGCCTTCGAGGGTATGAGCAGTTCTTC.

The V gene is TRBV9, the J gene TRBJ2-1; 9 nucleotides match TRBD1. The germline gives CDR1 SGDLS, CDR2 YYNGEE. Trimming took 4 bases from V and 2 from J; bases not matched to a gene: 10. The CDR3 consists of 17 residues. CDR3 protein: CASSPRGQGTAYNEQFF. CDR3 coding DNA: TGTGCCAGCAGCCCCCGTGGACAGGGGACGGCCTACAATGAGCAGTTCTTC. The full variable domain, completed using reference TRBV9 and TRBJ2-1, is DSGVTQTPKHLITATGQRVTLRCSPRSGDLSVYWYQQSLDQGLQFLIQYYNGEERAKGNILERFSAQQFPDLHSELNLSSLELGDSALYFCASSPRGQGTAYNEQFFGPGTRLTVL.

CDR3: CASSQEVNSSPDTQYF. CDR3 DNA: TGTGCCAGCAGCCAAGAAGTCAACTCTTCGCCAGATACGCAGTATTTT. The chain combines TRBV4-2 with TRBJ2-3; D unresolved. CDR3 size: 16 residues. Trimming took 0 bases from V and 4 from J, leaving 14 bases between them. CDR1 is LGHNA, CDR2 YNFKEQ, per germline.

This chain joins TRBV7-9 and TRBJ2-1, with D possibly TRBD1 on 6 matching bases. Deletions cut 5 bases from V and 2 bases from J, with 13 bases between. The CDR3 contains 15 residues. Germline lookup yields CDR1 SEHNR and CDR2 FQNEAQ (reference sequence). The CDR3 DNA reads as TGTGCCAGCAGCCAGGGGTCTGCAGCCTACAATGAGCAGTTCTTC. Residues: CASSQGSAAYNEQFF.

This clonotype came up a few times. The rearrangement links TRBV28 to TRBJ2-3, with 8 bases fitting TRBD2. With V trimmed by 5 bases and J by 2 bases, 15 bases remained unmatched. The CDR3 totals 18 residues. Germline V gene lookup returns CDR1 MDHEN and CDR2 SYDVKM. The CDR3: CASSPQPGSGGHTDTQYF. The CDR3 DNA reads TGTGCCAGCAGTCCCCAACCAGGGAGCGGGGGACACACAGATACGCAGTATTTT.

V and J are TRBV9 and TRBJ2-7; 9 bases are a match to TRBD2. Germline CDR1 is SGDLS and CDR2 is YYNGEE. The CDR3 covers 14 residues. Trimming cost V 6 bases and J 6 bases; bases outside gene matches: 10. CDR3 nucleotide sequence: TGTGCCAGCAATCCGGGGACTAGCTTGGGCGAGCAGTACTTC. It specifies CASNPGTSLGEQYF.

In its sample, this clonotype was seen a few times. The CDR3 coding sequence is TGCAGTGCTGATCGGGGAAACATTCAGTACTTC. This codes for CSADRGNIQYF. This chain uses TRBV20-1 with TRBJ2-4, with D perhaps matching TRBD2 (5 bases). CDR1 is DFQATT, CDR2 SNEGSKA, per germline (reference sequence). This CDR3 has 11 residues. V lost 5 bases and J 6 bases, leaving 8 bases between the germline ends.

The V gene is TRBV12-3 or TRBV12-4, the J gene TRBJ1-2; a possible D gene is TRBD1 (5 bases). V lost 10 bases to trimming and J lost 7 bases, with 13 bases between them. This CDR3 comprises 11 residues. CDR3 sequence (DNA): TGTGCCACTGCCTTCGGGGGTGGCTACACCTTC. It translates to CATAFGGGYTF.

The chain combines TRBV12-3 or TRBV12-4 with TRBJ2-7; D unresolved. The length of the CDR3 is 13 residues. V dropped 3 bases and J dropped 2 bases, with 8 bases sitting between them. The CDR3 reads CASSFNTPYEQYF. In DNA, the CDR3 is TGTGCCAGCAGTTTTAATACCCCCTACGAGCAGTACTTC.

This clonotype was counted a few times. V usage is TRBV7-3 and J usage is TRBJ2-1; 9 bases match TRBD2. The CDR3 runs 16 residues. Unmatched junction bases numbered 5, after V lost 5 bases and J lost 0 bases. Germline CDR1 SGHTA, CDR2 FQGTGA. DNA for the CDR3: TGTGCCAGCAGCCTAATAGCGGGGGACTCCTACAATGAGCAGTTCTTC. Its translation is CASSLIAGDSYNEQFF.

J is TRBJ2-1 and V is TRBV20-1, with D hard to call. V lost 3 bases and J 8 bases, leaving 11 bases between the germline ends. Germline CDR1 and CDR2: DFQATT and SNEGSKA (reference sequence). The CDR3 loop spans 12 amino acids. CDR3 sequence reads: CSASYGVDEQFF. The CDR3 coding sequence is TGCAGTGCTAGTTATGGGGTCGATGAGCAGTTCTTC.

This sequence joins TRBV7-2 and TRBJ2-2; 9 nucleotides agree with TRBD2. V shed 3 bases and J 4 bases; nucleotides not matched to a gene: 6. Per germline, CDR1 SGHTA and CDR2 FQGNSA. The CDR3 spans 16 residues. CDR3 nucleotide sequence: TGTGCCAGCAGCTTCAGCGGGAGGCGCGGCACCGGGGAGCTGTTTTTT. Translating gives CASSFSGRRGTGELFF. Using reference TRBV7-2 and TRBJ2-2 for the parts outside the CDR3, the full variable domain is GAGVSQSPSNKVTEKGKDVELRCDPISGHTALYWYRQSLGQGLEFLIYFQGNSAPDKSGLPSDRFSAERTGGSVSTLTIQRTQQEDSAVYLCASSFSGRRGTGELFFGEGSRLTVL.

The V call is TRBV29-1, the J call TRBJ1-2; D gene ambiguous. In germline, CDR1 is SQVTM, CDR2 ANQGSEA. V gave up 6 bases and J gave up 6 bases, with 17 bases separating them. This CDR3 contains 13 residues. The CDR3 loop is CSVRGMGADGYTF. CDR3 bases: TGCAGCGTGCGAGGGATGGGTGCGGATGGCTACACCTTC.

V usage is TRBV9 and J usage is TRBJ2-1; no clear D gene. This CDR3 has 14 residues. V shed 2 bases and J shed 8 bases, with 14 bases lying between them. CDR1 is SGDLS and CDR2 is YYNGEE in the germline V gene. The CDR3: CASSVRPARDEQFF. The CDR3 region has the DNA TGTGCCAGCAGCGTCCGTCCCGCTAGGGATGAGCAGTTCTTC.